This T cell receptor beta chain emerged from a study of coeliac disease. About the study: Each coeliac patient was active, refractory type I, or diet-controlled.

Study conclusions and caveats: In active celiac disease, intraepithelial and lamina propria TRB and TRG repertoires were less clonal than controls. Intraepithelial and lamina propria fractions were not highly pure, so cross-contamination was possible.

Judged by abundance, this clone is medium-sized. Antigen: not known. The CDR3 loop spans 12 amino acids. Germline CDR1 reads SEHNR; CDR2 reads FQNEAQ (reference sequence). The V end was cut by 8 bases, the J end by 8 bases, with 15 bases between. TCRdb's copy holds only in-frame clones and misses some; the assay was immunoSEQ multiplex PCR. The repertoire holds 4,000 to 6,000 clones, with 62% as singletons. The sequenced sample was lamina propria lymphocytes from the gut. This TCR came from a woman in her 70s with celiac disease. The chain recombines TRBV7-9 with TRBJ1-1; no clear D. The CDR3 DNA reads as TGTGCCAGCCGCCGGGATATGACAGAAGCTTTCTTT. Residues: CASRRDMTEAFF.